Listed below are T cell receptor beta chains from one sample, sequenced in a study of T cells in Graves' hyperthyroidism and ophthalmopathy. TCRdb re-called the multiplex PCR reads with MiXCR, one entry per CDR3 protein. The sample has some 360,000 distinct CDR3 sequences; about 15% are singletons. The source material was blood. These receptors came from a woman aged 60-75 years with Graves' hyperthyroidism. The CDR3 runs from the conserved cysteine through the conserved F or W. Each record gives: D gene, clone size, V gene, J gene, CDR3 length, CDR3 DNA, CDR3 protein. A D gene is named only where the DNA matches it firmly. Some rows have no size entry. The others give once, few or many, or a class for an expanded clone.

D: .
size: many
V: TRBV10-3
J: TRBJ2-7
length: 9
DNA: TGTGCCATCGGTCACGAGCAGTACTTC
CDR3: CAIGHEQYF

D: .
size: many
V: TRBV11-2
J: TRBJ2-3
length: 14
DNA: TGTGCCAGCAGCTTTCAGCGGTTGACAGATACGCAGTATTTT
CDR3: CASSFQRLTDTQYF

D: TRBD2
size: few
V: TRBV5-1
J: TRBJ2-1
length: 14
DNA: TGCGCCAGCAGCCTAACTAGCGGGAGTGATGAGCAGTTCTTC
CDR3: CASSLTSGSDEQFF

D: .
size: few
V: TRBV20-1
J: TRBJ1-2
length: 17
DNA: TGCAGTGCTAGAGATCGGGGTGTAAGTAGCCTTAACTATGGCTACACCTTC
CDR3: CSARDRGVSSLNYGYTF

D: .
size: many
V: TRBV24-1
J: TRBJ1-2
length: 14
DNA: TGTGCCACCAGTGATTTGTCGAGGGCCTATGGCTACACCTTC
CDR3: CATSDLSRAYGYTF

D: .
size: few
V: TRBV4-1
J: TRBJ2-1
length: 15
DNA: TGCGCCAGCAGCCTCCGGGATTCCGCATACAATGAGCAGTTCTTC
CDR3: CASSLRDSAYNEQFF

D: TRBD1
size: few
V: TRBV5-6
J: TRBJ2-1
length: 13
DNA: TGTGCCAGCAGCTGGACAGGGTTCAATGAGCAGTTCTTC
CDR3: CASSWTGFNEQFF

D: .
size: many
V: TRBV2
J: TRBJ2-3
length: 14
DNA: TGTGCCAGCAGTGCAGGTCCTAGCACAGATACGCAGTATTTT
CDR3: CASSAGPSTDTQYF

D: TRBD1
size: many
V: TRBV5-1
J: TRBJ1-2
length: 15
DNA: TGCGCCAGCAGCTCAGGCGGACAGGGATCCTATGGCTACACCTTC
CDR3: CASSSGGQGSYGYTF

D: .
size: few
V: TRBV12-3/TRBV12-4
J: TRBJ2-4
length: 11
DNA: TGTGCCAACAGTTTAGGACTATTTCAGTACTTC
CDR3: CANSLGLFQYF

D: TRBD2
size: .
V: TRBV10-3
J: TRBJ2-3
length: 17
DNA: TGTGCCATCAGTGAGTCAGGACTAGCGGGAGAGACAGATACGCAGTATTTT
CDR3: CAISESGLAGETDTQYF

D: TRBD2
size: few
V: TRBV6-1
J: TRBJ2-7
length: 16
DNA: TGTGCCAGCAGCCGGGCTAGCGGGAGGGCCATCGACGAGCAGTACTTC
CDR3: CASSRASGRAIDEQYF

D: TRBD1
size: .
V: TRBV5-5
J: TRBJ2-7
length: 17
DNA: TGTGCCAGCAGCCCCATGGGGGGGACAGGGATGTCCTACGAGCAGTACTTC
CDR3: CASSPMGGTGMSYEQYF

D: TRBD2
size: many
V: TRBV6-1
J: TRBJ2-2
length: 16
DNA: TGTGCCAGCAGAGCACTAGCGAGGGCGAACACCGGGGAGCTGTTTTTT
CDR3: CASRALARANTGELFF

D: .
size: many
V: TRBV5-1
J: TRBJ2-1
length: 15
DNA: TGCGCCAGCAGCTTGGAACAGGGTGGGTGGAATGAGCAGTTCTTC
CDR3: CASSLEQGGWNEQFF

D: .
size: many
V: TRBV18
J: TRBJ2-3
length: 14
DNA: TGTGCCAGCTCACTGCGGAGCCCGGCAGATACGCAGTATTTT
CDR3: CASSLRSPADTQYF

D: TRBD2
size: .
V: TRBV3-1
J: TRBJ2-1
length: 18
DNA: TGTGCCAGCAGCCAACAAGCGGGAGTCCTTTTCTCCTACAATGAGCAGTTCTTC
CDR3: CASSQQAGVLFSYNEQFF

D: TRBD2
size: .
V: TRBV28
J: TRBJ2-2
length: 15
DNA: TGTGCCAGCACCACGGGACTAGCGGGAACCGGGGAGCTGTTTTTT
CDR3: CASTTGLAGTGELFF

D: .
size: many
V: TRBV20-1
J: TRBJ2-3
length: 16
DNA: TGCAGTGCGACCACTCCAGAGGGTTCCACACACGATACGCAGTATTTT
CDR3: CSATTPEGSTHDTQYF

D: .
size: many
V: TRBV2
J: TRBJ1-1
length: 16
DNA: TGTGCCAGCAGGGTCCGGGGGGCTGGTGTGAACACTGAAGCTTTCTTT
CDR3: CASRVRGAGVNTEAFF

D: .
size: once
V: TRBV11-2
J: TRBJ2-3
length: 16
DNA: TGTGCCAGCAGCTTAGGTCTAGCGACTAACACAGATACGCAGTATTTT
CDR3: CASSLGLATNTDTQYF

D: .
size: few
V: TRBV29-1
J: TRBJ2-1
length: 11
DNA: TGCAGCGTTGAGGCTGGGATGGGAAAGTTCTTC
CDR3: CSVEAGMGKFF

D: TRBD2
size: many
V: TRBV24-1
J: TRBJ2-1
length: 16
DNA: TGTGCCACCAGTGATTTTAGGTCCGGGAGGGCCAATGAGCAGTTCTTC
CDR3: CATSDFRSGRANEQFF

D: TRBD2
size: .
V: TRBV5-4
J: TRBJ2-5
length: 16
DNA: TGTGCCAGCAGCTTATACCTAGCGGGAGGGGTGGAGACCCAGTACTTC
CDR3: CASSLYLAGGVETQYF

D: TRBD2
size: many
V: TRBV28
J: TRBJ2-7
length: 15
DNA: TGTGCCAGCATAACCCCGGGAGGCCGCTCCTACGAGCAGTACTTC
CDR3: CASITPGGRSYEQYF

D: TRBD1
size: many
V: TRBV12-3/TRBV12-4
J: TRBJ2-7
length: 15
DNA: TGTGCCAGCAGTTTAGAAGGGACAGGGCTTCACGAGCAGTACTTC
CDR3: CASSLEGTGLHEQYF

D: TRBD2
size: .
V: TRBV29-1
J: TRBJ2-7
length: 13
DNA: TGCAGCGTTGGAGCGGGAGCTGGCTACGAGCAGTACTTC
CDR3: CSVGAGAGYEQYF

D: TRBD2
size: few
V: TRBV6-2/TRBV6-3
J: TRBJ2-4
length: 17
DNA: TGTGCCACCACGGACCCGGGACTAGCGGGAGGGTGGAACATTCAGTACTTC
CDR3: CATTDPGLAGGWNIQYF

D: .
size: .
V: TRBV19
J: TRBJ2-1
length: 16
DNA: TGTGCCAGCGGGGATGGGGGGAGAGTAGTAATCAATGAGCAGTTCTTC
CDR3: CASGDGGRVVINEQFF

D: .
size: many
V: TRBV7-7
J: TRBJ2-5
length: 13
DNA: TGTGCTAGCAGCTCCAAAGTACAAGAGACCCAGTACTTC
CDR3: CASSSKVQETQYF